The present T cell receptor beta chain was sequenced within a study of CD8+ T cells in alopecia areata. A word on this clone: Its antigen is still unknown.

This CDR3 comprises 15 residues. V shed 10 bases, J shed 0 bases, and the junction held 9 bases outside the gene matches. Germline V gives CDR1 SGHVS, CDR2 FNYEAQ. Sequencing templates came from extracted RNA that was reverse transcribed into cDNA. TCRdb's copy holds only in-frame clones and misses some; the assay was immunoSEQ multiplex PCR. The table records under 110,000 clones, roughly 60% of them present only once. The study's findings and limits: Lesional tissue from the scalp (especially in alopecia totalis/universalis) showed higher clonality than normal scalp. Patients displayed less clarity in TCR sharing than mice, a finding possibly related to HLA.

Noted treatment: oral pan-JAK inhibitor, 5-10 mg twice daily. Peripheral blood samples and lesional scalp punch biopsies were obtained from alopecia areata patients. The source material was CD8+ T cells sorted from blood, sampled at approximately week 61, from a patient treated with tofacitinib. The clonotype comes from a human donor with alopecia areata. The J gene is TRBJ1-1, the V gene TRBV7-6, with 9 nucleotides matching TRBD1. CDR3 sequence reads: CATSPGQGMNTEAFF. DNA for the CDR3: TGTGCCACCTCGCCGGGACAGGGAATGAACACTGAAGCTTTCTTT.